The T cell receptor beta chain under discussion was sequenced for a study of OX40 agonist ivuxolimab in advanced cancers. The study, taken as a whole, reports: Partial responders at 0.1-3.0 mg/kg showed near-lowest clonal expansion. Averaging showed that CD8+ T cells had more expanded clones than CD4+ did. Clonal expansion from baseline to week 6 occurred in both CD4+ and CD8+ T cells.

Produced via immunoSEQ multiplex PCR; TCRdb's table is partial and in-frame only. The sample has tens of thousands of clones; roughly 92% are singletons. The V gene lost 8 bases and the J gene lost 4 bases, with 23 bases spanning the gap. CDR1 and CDR2 (germline): SGHAT, FQNNGV. This CDR3 spans 16 amino acids. People who had autoimmune disease history or systemic immunosuppression were excluded. A note on this clone: Its antigen remains unidentified.

This clonotype was sampled from an adult with an advanced solid tumor such as melanoma, head and neck, liver or kidney cancer. This rearrangement joins TRBV11-2 to TRBJ1-2, with D unresolved. The sample here was CD4+ or CD8+ T cells sorted from blood, taken in a trial of the OX40 agonist ivuxolimab. CDR3 DNA: TGTGCCAGCCCCCTCGTCGCCGGTGAGGAGGGCTATGGCTACACCTTC. Amino acid sequence: CASPLVAGEEGYGYTF. Full variable domain (missing parts from reference TRBV11-2 and TRBJ1-2): EAGVAQSPRYKIIEKRQSVAFWCNPISGHATLYWYQQILGQGPKLLIQFQNNGVVDDSQLPKDRFSAERLKGVDSTLKIQPAKLEDSAVYLCASPLVAGEEGYGYTFGSGTRLTVV.